This TCR beta chain was sequenced for a study of CXCR3-negative and CXCR3-positive naive CD8 T cells. Whole-study results and caveats: Much lower diversity was found in memory CD8+ cells, while both naive subsets had comparably high diversity. Naive CXCR3-positive cells had TRB CDR3s more hydrophobic than those of CXCR3-negative naive cells. Memory cells differed in TRBV-TRBJ usage, but naive CXCR3-negative and CXCR3-positive cells had similar usage.

Libraries were UMI-labeled 5' RACE TRB cDNA. Following a re-call of the 5' RACE reads, TCRdb has one entry per CDR3 protein and lacks DNA. This repertoire includes about 150,000 distinct CDR3 sequences. The CDR3 loop spans 14 amino acids. The V gene's germline CDR1 is SGHTA and CDR2 FQGNSA. Every CD8+ subset sample held a few hundred thousand flow-sorted cells, done in triplicate. CD45RO-CCR7+CD27+CD95- characterized naive CD8+ T cells. As to this clonotype: Antigen specificity is unknown.

The source of this sequence is a human donor in good health. Some clones in this sample may be carry-over from other donors' samples. Sequenced material: naive CXCR3+ CD8+ T cells from blood. Subset described: CD45RO-CCR7+CD27+CD95- naive CD8+ T cells expressing CXCR3 (TNR3+). This chain links TRBV7-2 with TRBJ2-7; TCRdb names TRBD2, which stays unverified in the absence of DNA. CDR3: CASSTWTDLYEQYF.